This T cell receptor (beta chain) appears in the sequencing data of a study of blood T cell repertoires in COVID-19. Looking at the study overall: PBMCs, B-cell-depleted T cells, or T cells were the source of the cDNA or gDNA that made up the material.

In Seattle, patients joined the study during active infection and were tracked longitudinally. In the original workflow: Cell counts per sample came from amplifying reference gene primers. Sequenced by immunoSEQ multiplex PCR; TCRdb stores in-frame clones only, minus some. V, J and clone size were drawn from that table, and D and trimming were deduced from the DNA. The profile shows roughly 45,000 clones, 86% of them singletons. The receptor's source is an elderly woman with COVID-19, enrolled during active disease. Input material: peripheral blood.

The CDR3 DNA reads as TGTGCCAGACGACAGGGCGGGTTGACCCAGTACTTC. Translation: CARRQGGLTQYF. This chain links TRBV6-5 with TRBJ2-5; 7 nucleotides agree with TRBD1. Looked up from germline, CDR1 is MNHEY and CDR2 is SVGAGI. The trim removed 9 bases at V and 7 bases at J, leaving 8 bases unmatched. The CDR3 spans 12 residues.